The present T cell receptor beta chain was sequenced within a study of tumour-infiltrating T cells in Burkitt lymphoma. At the level of the study: All epidemiological Burkitt lymphoma subtypes were represented in the cohort.

Germline V gives CDR1 MNHEY, CDR2 SMNVEV (reference sequence). CDR3 length: 14 residues. V was shortened by 5 bases and J by 3 bases, with 14 bases between the two germline ends. Only in-frame clones appear in the TCRdb table, and some are missing; sequencing was by immunoSEQ multiplex PCR. The data show some 970 clones, 10% to 15% seen once. This clone has only a few counts. Sample: tumor tissue. The J gene is TRBJ2-7, the V gene TRBV27, with D maybe TRBD2 (6 bases). The clonotype was recovered from a human donor with Burkitt lymphoma. The CDR3 DNA reads TGTGCCAGCAGTCCCCAGTGGGGAGGCTACGAGCAGTACTTC. As protein: CASSPQWGGYEQYF.